This passage covers 31 T cell receptor beta chains from one sample sequenced in a study of blood T cell repertoires in COVID-19 (TCRdb year 2020). The library was built by means of the immunoSEQ multiplex PCR assay. As stored in TCRdb, this immuneACCESS dataset retains in-frame rearrangements with V and J assigned. A fraction of the clones does not appear; measured against another copy, unresolved V genes explain less than half of the discrepancy, and the remainder lacks a known reason. In all, the sample holds some 210,000 clones, and about nine tenths of those were seen once. Jointly, the top ten make up around 6.9% of the sample. The sample taken for sequencing was peripheral blood. These receptors came from a man aged 60 to 75 who had recovered from COVID-19.

The chain carries TRBV6-5 and TRBJ2-1; a possible D gene is TRBD2 (5 bases). Trimming left V 6 bases short and J 2 bases short, with 14 bases between. The length of the CDR3 is 15 residues. Germline loops: CDR1 MNHEY, CDR2 SVGAGI. The CDR3 loop reads CASSPSGATYNEQFF. CDR3 in DNA: TGTGCCAGCAGCCCCAGCGGCGCCACCTACAATGAGCAGTTCTTC.

V and J are TRBV5-1 and TRBJ2-7, with 8 bases identical to TRBD1. The V gene end was trimmed by 4 bases and the J gene end by 7 bases; junction bases not matched to a gene: 13. The germline gives CDR1 SGHRS, CDR2 YFSETQ. This CDR3 contains 15 residues. CDR3 protein: CASSKTMTGAREQYF. CDR3 sequence (DNA): TGCGCCAGCAGCAAGACCATGACAGGGGCGAGGGAGCAGTACTTC.

The chain carries TRBV18 and TRBJ2-3; D unresolved. This CDR3 has 15 residues. Germline lookup yields CDR1 KGHSH and CDR2 LQKENI. V dropped 0 bases and J dropped 0 bases, with 7 bases sitting between them. CDR3 sequence: CASSPPSQSTDTQYF. In DNA form, the CDR3 reads TGTGCCAGCTCACCACCATCGCAGAGCACAGATACGCAGTATTTT.

This clone was seen a handful of times. The CDR3: CASSGNAQVYGYTF. The DNA of the CDR3 is TGTGCCAGCAGCGGTAATGCGCAGGTCTATGGCTACACCTTC. V and J are TRBV7-3 and TRBJ1-2; D is unclear. CDR3 length: 14 residues. Germline V gives CDR1 SGHTA, CDR2 FQGTGA. V was pared by 5 bases and J by 4 bases, with 14 bases between.

This chain links TRBV6-5 with TRBJ2-1; 8 bases match TRBD2. This CDR3 has 14 amino acids. V shed 6 bases and J 2 bases; nucleotides not matched to a gene: 3. Germline CDR1 and CDR2: MNHEY and SVGAGI. As DNA, the CDR3 is TGTGCCAGCAGCCCGGGACTAGCCTACAATGAGCAGTTCTTC. Protein sequence: CASSPGLAYNEQFF.

The chain employs TRBV7-9 and TRBJ2-5; 9 bases are a match to TRBD2. Germline V gene data show CDR1 as SEHNR and CDR2 as FQNEAQ (reference sequence). With 5 bases clipped from V and 1 base from J, the junction kept 5 bases outside the gene matches. The CDR3 runs to 15 residues. The CDR3 DNA follows: TGTGCCAGCAGCAAAATAGCGGGGGCCCAAGAGACCCAGTACTTC. Protein product: CASSKIAGAQETQYF.

The chain joins TRBV12-3 or TRBV12-4 to TRBJ2-7; TRBD1 aligns across 8 bases. Trimming at V came to 6 bases and at J to 6 bases, leaving 7 bases not matched to a gene. The CDR3 runs to 13 residues. CDR3 residues: CASSPTGVGEQYF. For the CDR3, the DNA is TGTGCCAGCAGCCCGACAGGGGTAGGCGAGCAGTACTTC.

This chain connects TRBV18 to TRBJ2-3; tentatively, D is TRBD2 (6 bases). Germline CDR1 is KGHSH and CDR2 is LQKENI. The CDR3 runs 16 residues. V was pared by 1 base and J by 1 base, with 12 bases between. CDR3: CASSPRKGGGTDTQYF. CDR3 nucleotide sequence: TGTGCCAGCTCACCACGGAAGGGCGGGGGCACAGATACGCAGTATTTT.

This chain joins TRBV5-4 and TRBJ2-5, with D possibly matching TRBD1 (5 bases). The germline V gene encodes CDR1 SGHNT and CDR2 YYREEE (reference sequence). The CDR3 covers 15 residues. Between the trimmed V and J ends, which lost 4 bases and 1 base, there was a span of 14 bases. CDR3 nucleotides: TGTGCCAGCAGCCTGGGGCTCCAGTTCCAAGAGACCCAGTACTTC. This codes for CASSLGLQFQETQYF.

The chain uses TRBV9 and TRBJ2-1; the D gene is possibly TRBD1 (6 bases). The CDR3 length is 15 residues. Trimming took off 3 bases at V and 4 bases at J, with 14 bases between the two ends. Germline V lookup: CDR1 SGDLS, CDR2 YYNGEE. Here the CDR3 reads CASSAQDRYYNEQFF. In DNA, the CDR3 is TGTGCCAGCAGCGCCCAGGACAGATATTACAATGAGCAGTTCTTC. The full variable domain, in which reference TRBV9 and TRBJ2-1 provide the parts outside the CDR3, is DSGVTQTPKHLITATGQRVTLRCSPRSGDLSVYWYQQSLDQGLQFLIQYYNGEERAKGNILERFSAQQFPDLHSELNLSSLELGDSALYFCASSAQDRYYNEQFFGPGTRLTVL.

V and J are TRBV20-1 and TRBJ2-5; possible D gene TRBD2, 5 bases. The CDR3 consists of 12 residues. Germline V CDR1 and CDR2: DFQATT, SNEGSKA (reference sequence). V lost 3 bases and J lost 7, with 12 bases in between. The chain's CDR3 is CSASSAEGTQYF. CDR3 bases: TGCAGTGCTAGTTCAGCGGAAGGGACCCAGTACTTC.

This clone has more than one count but fewer than ten. CDR3 nucleotide sequence: TGTGCCAGCAGCTTGAGCGAGGGTCAGCCCCAGCATTTT. The encoded protein is CASSLSEGQPQHF. The V call is TRBV7-3, the J call TRBJ1-5, with D uncertain. The CDR3 is 13 amino acids. V was pared by 3 bases and J by 6 bases, with 9 bases between. From germline, CDR1 is SGHTA and CDR2 FQGTGA. The variable domain in full, completed from reference TRBV7-3 and TRBJ1-5, reads GAGVSQTPSNKVTEKGKYVELRCDPISGHTALYWYRQSLGQGPEFLIYFQGTGAADDSGLPNDRFFAVRPEGSVSTLKIQRTERGDSAVYLCASSLSEGQPQHFGDGTRLSIL.

V usage is TRBV9 and J usage is TRBJ1-4, with D maybe TRBD1 (5 bases). The germline CDR1 and CDR2 sequences are SGDLS and YYNGEE. The V gene lost 0 bases and the J gene lost 3 bases, with 12 bases spanning the gap. CDR3 length: 16 amino acids. The CDR3, as DNA: TGTGCCAGCAGCGTAGGCCTACAGGTCCCTAATGAAAAACTGTTTTTT. It specifies CASSVGLQVPNEKLFF. Combining the CDR3 with reference TRBV9 and TRBJ1-4 gives the whole variable domain DSGVTQTPKHLITATGQRVTLRCSPRSGDLSVYWYQQSLDQGLQFLIQYYNGEERAKGNILERFSAQQFPDLHSELNLSSLELGDSALYFCASSVGLQVPNEKLFFGSGTQLSVL.

This chain connects TRBV5-1 to TRBJ2-7; TRBD2 matches at 13 bases. Per germline, CDR1 SGHRS and CDR2 YFSETQ. V gave up 4 bases and J gave up 2 bases; unmatched junction bases: 6. This CDR3 contains 16 residues. Here the CDR3 DNA reads TGCGCCAGCAGCCCCGGGACTAGCGGGATGACCTACGAGCAGTACTTC. The encoded protein is CASSPGTSGMTYEQYF.

The rearrangement links TRBV7-3 to TRBJ2-1; D uncertain. The CDR3 totals 15 residues. Germline CDR1 reads SGHTA; CDR2 reads FQGTGA. V lost 5 bases and J lost 4, with 15 bases in between. DNA of the CDR3: TGTGCCAGCAGCCGAAGCGCCGACCTTTACAATGAGCAGTTCTTC. Translation gives CASSRSADLYNEQFF.

The chain joins TRBV12-3 or TRBV12-4 to TRBJ2-7; D perhaps matches TRBD1 (5 bases). V was pared by 7 bases and J by 5 bases, with 12 bases between. The CDR3 has 12 amino acids. CDR3 sequence reads: CASTRVLDEQYF. In DNA form, the CDR3 reads TGTGCCAGCACCAGGGTACTCGACGAGCAGTACTTC.

The chain recombines TRBV6-5 with TRBJ2-7, with TRBD2 as a possible D gene (6 bases). The germline V gene has CDR1 MNHEY and CDR2 SVGAGI. Trimming left V 2 bases short and J 9 bases short, with 8 bases between. The CDR3 totals 11 residues. The CDR3 coding sequence is TGTGCCAGCAGTTACGGGGGGTGGCAGTACTTC. Protein sequence: CASSYGGWQYF.

This clone has only a few counts. The rearrangement links TRBV5-1 to TRBJ1-2; 7 bases agree with TRBD1. The CDR3 totals 13 residues. The V segment lost 4 bases and the J segment 6 bases; nucleotides outside the gene matches: 6. Germline V CDR1 and CDR2: SGHRS, YFSETQ. CDR3 nucleotide sequence: TGCGCCAGCAGCCCCGACAGGGTTGATGGCTACACCTTC. Its protein is CASSPDRVDGYTF.

The chain recombines TRBV6-5 with TRBJ1-1, with D tentatively TRBD1 (5 bases). Germline V gene lookup returns CDR1 MNHEY and CDR2 SVGAGI. This CDR3 is built from 15 residues. Trimming left V 6 bases short and J 5 bases short, with 19 bases between. This chain's CDR3 is CASSPRAGGYTEAFF. Here the CDR3 DNA reads TGTGCCAGCAGCCCCAGGGCAGGCGGTTATACTGAAGCTTTCTTT.

The table lists this clone with a count of one. V is TRBV19 and J is TRBJ1-3; TRBD1 might be the D (6 bases). V was trimmed by 5 bases and J by 3 bases, leaving 14 bases between them. Germline values: CDR1 LNHDA, CDR2 SQIVND (reference sequence). CDR3 size: 15 residues. The CDR3 DNA follows: TGTGCCAGTAGTTTCACAGGGAAACATGGAAACACCATATATTTT. This encodes CASSFTGKHGNTIYF.

V usage is TRBV21-1 and J usage is TRBJ2-1; the D segment call TRBD2 is taken from the table without a DNA check. TRBV21-1 has pseudogene status. The CDR3 runs to 16 residues. The CDR3 region is CASSFLRGGAGNEQFF. Written as DNA, the CDR3 is TGTGCCAGCAGCTTCCTTCGCGGGGGGGCTGGGAATGAGCAGTTCTTC.

The chain has TRBV6-5 and TRBJ1-5; 7 bases map to TRBD1. The germline CDR1 and CDR2 sequences are MNHEY and SVGAGI. Losses at the gene ends were 6 bases for V and 3 bases for J; bases not matched to a gene: 5. This CDR3 spans 14 amino acids. CDR3 coding DNA: TGTGCCAGCAGGAACAGGGGTGACAATCAGCCCCAGCATTTT. Amino acid sequence: CASRNRGDNQPQHF.

The V call is TRBV10-3, the J call TRBJ2-3; the D gene is possibly TRBD2 (5 bases). V was trimmed by 2 bases and J by 2 bases, leaving 8 bases between them. The CDR3 covers 14 residues. The germline V gene encodes CDR1 ENHRY and CDR2 SYGVKD. The CDR3 bases are TGTGCCATCAGTGAGGGCGGGTTCACAGATACGCAGTATTTT. Translating it yields CAISEGGFTDTQYF.

The chain combines TRBV25-1 with TRBJ1-2; D unclear. This CDR3 is built from 11 residues. Trimming pared 5 bases from V and 5 bases from J, leaving 6 bases between. CDR1 and CDR2 from the germline V gene are MGHDK and SYGVNS. The CDR3 loop reads CASSFSYGYTF. The CDR3 nucleotides are TGTGCCAGCAGTTTCTCTTATGGCTACACCTTC.

The sample holds a few counts of this clone. The chain uses TRBV18 and TRBJ2-7; TRBD2 matches at 7 bases. The CDR3 contains 13 residues. From germline, CDR1 is KGHSH and CDR2 LQKENI. The V and J ends lost 5 bases and 2 bases, in that order; junction bases with no gene match: 3. In nucleotides, the CDR3 is TGTGCCAGCTCAGATGGGGGGGCCTACGAGCAGTACTTC. The encoded protein is CASSDGGAYEQYF.

The rearrangement joins TRBV19 to TRBJ1-1; no firm D call. Germline loops: CDR1 LNHDA, CDR2 SQIVND (reference sequence). The CDR3 spans 14 residues. V lost 0 bases and J lost 4, with 9 bases in between. CDR3 sequence reads: CASSIERQATEAFF. As DNA, the CDR3 is TGTGCCAGTAGTATAGAAAGGCAGGCCACTGAAGCTTTCTTT. The whole variable domain, filled in from reference TRBV19 and TRBJ1-1, reads DGGITQSPKYLFRKEGQNVTLSCEQNLNHDAMYWYRQDPGQGLRLIYYSQIVNDFQKGDIAEGYSVSREKKESFPLTVTSAQKNPTAFYLCASSIERQATEAFFGQGTRLTVV.

The rearrangement uses TRBV27 and TRBJ1-1, with TRBD1 matching over 7 bases. The CDR3 sequence is 12 residues long. In germline, CDR1 is MNHEY, CDR2 SMNVEV (reference sequence). The trim removed 8 bases at V and 10 bases at J, leaving 10 bases unmatched. This CDR3 reads CASGQVESRAFF. CDR3 DNA sequence: TGTGCCAGCGGACAGGTCGAAAGCAGAGCTTTCTTT.

The chain couples TRBV29-1 to TRBJ1-5; the match to TRBD1 covers 10 bases. With V trimmed by 5 bases and J by 4 bases, 2 bases remained unmatched. This CDR3 contains 13 residues. Looked up from germline, CDR1 is SQVTM and CDR2 is ANQGSEA. The DNA for the CDR3 is TGCAGCGTTCTGGACAGGGGGAATCAGCCCCAGCATTTT. Residues: CSVLDRGNQPQHF.

The J gene is TRBJ1-2, the V gene TRBV5-1, with a weak D call TRBD1 (5 bases). Trimming stripped 0 bases from V and 0 bases from J, with 9 bases between. The V gene's germline CDR1 is SGHRS and CDR2 YFSETQ. The length of the CDR3 is 15 residues. CDR3 sequence reads: CASSLVGGSNYGYTF. In nucleotides, the CDR3 is TGCGCCAGCAGCTTGGTCGGGGGATCTAACTATGGCTACACCTTC.

By sample share, this clone is medium-sized. This rearrangement joins TRBV19 to TRBJ1-2; perhaps TRBD1 as D (5 bases). Trimming cost V 7 bases and J 4 bases, with 16 bases left between them. This CDR3 is built from 14 residues. From germline, CDR1 is LNHDA and CDR2 SQIVND (reference sequence). CDR3 region: CASIQDTSSYGYTF. The CDR3 coding sequence is TGTGCCAGTATTCAGGACACCTCGAGCTATGGCTACACCTTC.

The gene calls are TRBV7-3 and TRBJ2-3; TRBD1 is a possible D gene (5 bases). The CDR3 extends over 13 amino acids. V was shortened by 3 bases and J by 6 bases, with 10 bases between the two germline ends. Looked up from germline, CDR1 is SGHTA and CDR2 is FQGTGA. The chain's CDR3 is CASSFPGMDTQYF. The CDR3 DNA sequence: TGTGCCAGCAGCTTCCCAGGGATGGATACGCAGTATTTT.